These 3 T cell receptor beta chains were all obtained from the same sample, sequenced in a study of cytomegalovirus exposure and HLA in healthy donors. A multiplex PCR was run with 60 Vbeta primers and 13 Jbeta primers. Generated by immunoSEQ multiplex PCR, the TCRdb table keeps only in-frame clones and is missing some. The top ten hold 3% to 3.5% of the sample, which has under 200,000 clones, nearly 80% seen once. Material: PBMCs. The receptor source for this set is a woman aged 35 to 49 in good health and CMV-seronegative.

This chain uses TRBV15 with TRBJ2-1, with 11 bases identical to TRBD2. CDR1 LNHNV and CDR2 YYDKDF come from the germline V gene (reference sequence). The CDR3 length is 16 residues. The V segment lost 6 bases and the J segment 2 bases; nucleotides outside the gene matches: 6. In DNA, the CDR3 is TGTGCCACCAGAACCACTAGCGGGGGAACCTACAATGAGCAGTTCTTC. Translation: CATRTTSGGTYNEQFF.

J is TRBJ2-3 and V is TRBV5-1, with 8 bases aligning to TRBD2. The V and J ends lost 7 bases and 4 bases, in that order; junction bases with no gene match: 11. This CDR3 comprises 15 residues. Germline V CDR1 and CDR2: SGHRS, YFSETQ. In nucleotides, the CDR3 is TGCGCCAGCGCGACCAACGGGGGGGCGGCAGATACGCAGTATTTT. It yields the protein CASATNGGAADTQYF. The entire variable domain, with the rest obtained from reference TRBV5-1 and TRBJ2-3, is as follows: KAGVTQTPRYLIKTRGQQVTLSCSPISGHRSVSWYQQTPGQGLQFLFEYFSETQRNKGNFPGRFSGRQFSNSRSEMNVSTLELGDSALYLCASATNGGAADTQYFGPGTRLTVL.

The V call is TRBV6-5, the J call TRBJ1-3, with D unresolved. Germline V lookup: CDR1 MNHEY, CDR2 SVGAGI. V lost 6 bases and J 0 bases, leaving 9 bases between the germline ends. The CDR3 runs 14 residues. The CDR3 bases are TGTGCCAGCAGGGTCGGGAGCTCTGGAAACACCATATATTTT. It translates to CASRVGSSGNTIYF.